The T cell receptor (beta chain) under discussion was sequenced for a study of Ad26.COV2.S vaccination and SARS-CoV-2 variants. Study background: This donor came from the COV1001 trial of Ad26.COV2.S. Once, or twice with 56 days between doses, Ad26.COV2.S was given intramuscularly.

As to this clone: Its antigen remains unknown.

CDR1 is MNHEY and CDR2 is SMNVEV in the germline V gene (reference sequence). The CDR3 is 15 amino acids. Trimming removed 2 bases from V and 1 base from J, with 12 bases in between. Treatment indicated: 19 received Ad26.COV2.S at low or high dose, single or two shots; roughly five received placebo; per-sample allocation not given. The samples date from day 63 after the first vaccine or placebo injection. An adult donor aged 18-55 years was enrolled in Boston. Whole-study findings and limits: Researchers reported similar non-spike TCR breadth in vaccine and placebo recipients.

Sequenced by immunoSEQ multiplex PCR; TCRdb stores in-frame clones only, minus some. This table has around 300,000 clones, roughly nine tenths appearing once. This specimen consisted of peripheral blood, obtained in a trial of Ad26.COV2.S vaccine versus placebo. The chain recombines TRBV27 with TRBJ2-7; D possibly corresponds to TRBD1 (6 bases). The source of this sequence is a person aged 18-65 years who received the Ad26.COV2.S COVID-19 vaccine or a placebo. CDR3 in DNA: TGTGCCAGCAGTTTAAGACAGACAGGTTCCTACGAGCAGTACTTC. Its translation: CASSLRQTGSYEQYF.